The sequence of this T cell receptor (beta chain) was determined in a study of blood T cell repertoires in COVID-19. Study in general: There were acute and convalescent COVID-19 samples, and they came from the United States, Italy and Spain.

Trimming pared 4 bases from V and 8 bases from J, leaving 24 bases between. Germline CDR1 SGHRS, CDR2 YFSETQ. The CDR3 is 16 residues long. Assay used: immunoSEQ multiplex PCR; TCRdb lists only in-frame clones, some missing. The repertoire holds 250,000 to 300,000 clones, 86% seen once, with 3.6% in the top ten. Sequencing was carried out using peripheral blood. V gene TRBV5-1 combines with J gene TRBJ1-1; D is undetermined. The clonotype comes from a young man with active or convalescent COVID-19. CDR3 sequence reads: CASSLLPRGATSEAFF. In DNA form, the CDR3 reads TGCGCCAGCAGCCTGCTCCCCCGGGGTGCTACGTCGGAAGCTTTCTTT.